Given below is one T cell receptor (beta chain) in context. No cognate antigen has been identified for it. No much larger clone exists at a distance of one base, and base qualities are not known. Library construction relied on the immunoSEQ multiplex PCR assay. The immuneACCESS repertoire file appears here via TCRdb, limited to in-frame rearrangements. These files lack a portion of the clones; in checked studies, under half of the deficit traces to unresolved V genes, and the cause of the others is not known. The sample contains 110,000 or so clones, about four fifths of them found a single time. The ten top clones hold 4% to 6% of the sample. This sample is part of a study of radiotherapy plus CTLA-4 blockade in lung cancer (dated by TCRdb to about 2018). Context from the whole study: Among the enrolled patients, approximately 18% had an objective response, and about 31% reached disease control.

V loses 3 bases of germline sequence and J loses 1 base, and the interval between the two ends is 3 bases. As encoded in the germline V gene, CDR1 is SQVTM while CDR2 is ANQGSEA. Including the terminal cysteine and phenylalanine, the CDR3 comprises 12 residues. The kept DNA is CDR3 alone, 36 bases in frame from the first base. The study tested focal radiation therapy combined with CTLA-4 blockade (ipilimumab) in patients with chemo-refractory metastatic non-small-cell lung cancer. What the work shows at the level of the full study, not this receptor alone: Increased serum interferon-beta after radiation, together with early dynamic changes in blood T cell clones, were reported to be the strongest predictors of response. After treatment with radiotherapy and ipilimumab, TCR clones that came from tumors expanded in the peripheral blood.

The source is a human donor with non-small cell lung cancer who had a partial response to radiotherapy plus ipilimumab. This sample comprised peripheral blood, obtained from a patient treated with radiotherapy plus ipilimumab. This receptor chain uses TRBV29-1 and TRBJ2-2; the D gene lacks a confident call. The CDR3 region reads CSVDGNTGELFF. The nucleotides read TGCAGCGTTGACGGGAACACCGGGGAGCTGTTTTTT.